The entry below gives a single T cell receptor beta chain sequence along with its context. Assay used: immunoSEQ multiplex PCR; TCRdb lists only in-frame clones, some missing. This sample yields over 130,000 clones, of which roughly 76% are seen a single time; roughly 8.9% belongs to the top ten. This record belongs to a study of blood T cell repertoires in COVID-19. V gave up 3 bases and J gave up 7 bases, with 15 bases separating them. CDR1 and CDR2 (germline): SGHAT, FQNNGV. The CDR3 consists of 14 residues. This chain connects TRBV11-2 to TRBJ1-1, with D possibly matching TRBD1 (6 bases). Source material: peripheral blood. This receptor was obtained from a woman aged 45 to 65 with active or convalescent COVID-19. The CDR3 reads CASSLSRGGSEAFF. The CDR3 nucleotides are TGTGCCAGCAGCTTGTCCAGGGGAGGGAGTGAAGCTTTCTTT.